These T cell receptor beta chains were read from a single sample in a study of cytomegalovirus exposure and HLA in healthy donors. Produced via immunoSEQ multiplex PCR; TCRdb's table is partial and in-frame only. This table has some 190,000 clones, roughly a tenth appearing once. Source material: PBMCs. These receptors all stem from a woman between 25 and 40 years old in good health and CMV-seropositive. The CDR3 runs from the conserved cysteine through the conserved F or W. D genes are given only for firm matches. Only part of the rows carry a size: once, few, many, or a class if the clone is expanded.

TRBV9	.	few	TRBJ1-2	13	CASKKDTYYGYTF	TGTGCCAGCAAAAAGGACACCTACTATGGCTACACCTTC
TRBV1	.	.	TRBJ1-5	19	CTSSQDSKRRYAGNQPQHF	TGCACCAGCAGCCAAGATAGTAAAAGGAGGTACGCGGGCAATCAGCCCCAGCATTTT
TRBV7-6	.	few	TRBJ2-1	16	CASSLAVGGHGNEQFF	TGTGCCAGCAGCTTAGCGGTCGGGGGGCACGGCAATGAGCAGTTCTTC
TRBV9	.	few	TRBJ2-2	14	CASSERGSSGELFF	TGTGCCAGCAGCGAACGAGGATCATCCGGGGAGCTGTTTTTT
TRBV5-1	.	.	TRBJ2-1	15	CASSSQGGTYNEQFF	TGCGCCAGCAGCTCCCAGGGGGGAACCTACAATGAGCAGTTCTTC
TRBV5-1	.	.	TRBJ2-1	13	CASSLREYNEQFF	TGCGCCAGCAGCTTACGGGAGTACAATGAGCAGTTCTTC
TRBV7-3	.	few	TRBJ2-2	15	CASSPAYRDTGELFF	TGTGCCAGCAGTCCAGCGTACCGGGACACCGGGGAGCTGTTTTTT
TRBV9	.	.	TRBJ1-2	13	CASSVGGSYGYTF	TGTGCCAGCAGCGTGGGGGGATCCTATGGCTACACCTTC
TRBV6-5	TRBD1	few	TRBJ2-7	15	CASSVDRASAYEQYF	TGTGCCAGCAGTGTGGACAGGGCTAGCGCCTACGAGCAGTACTTC
TRBV27	TRBD1	.	TRBJ2-7	15	CASSLLRDSLYEQYF	TGTGCCAGCAGTCTCCTCCGGGACAGCCTCTACGAGCAGTACTTC
TRBV27	TRBD1	few	TRBJ2-5	18	CASSFGPGQGLVEETQYF	TGTGCCAGCAGTTTCGGACCGGGACAGGGGTTGGTGGAAGAGACCCAGTACTTC
TRBV2	.	few	TRBJ1-1	14	CASSARRLDSEAFF	TGTGCCAGCAGTGCCCGAAGGCTTGACAGCGAAGCTTTCTTT
TRBV2	.	few	TRBJ1-1	11	CASSLQGGAFF	TGTGCCAGCAGTCTACAGGGCGGAGCTTTCTTT
TRBV6-1	TRBD1	.	TRBJ2-6	13	CASDRAGANVLTF	TGTGCCAGCGACAGGGCTGGGGCCAACGTCCTGACTTTC
TRBV18	.	few	TRBJ2-2	15	CASSPEVGGTGELFF	TGTGCCAGCTCACCGGAGGTAGGAGGCACCGGGGAGCTGTTTTTT
TRBV5-1	TRBD2	.	TRBJ2-7	15	CASSLASGDTYEQYF	TGCGCCAGCAGCTTGGCTAGCGGGGATACCTACGAGCAGTACTTC
TRBV19	TRBD1	few	TRBJ1-2	15	CASKPGDRANYGYTF	TGTGCCAGTAAGCCCGGCGACAGGGCTAACTATGGCTACACCTTC
TRBV14	.	.	TRBJ2-1	16	CASSQVRQITDNEQFF	TGTGCCAGCAGCCAAGTGCGCCAAATTACCGACAATGAGCAGTTCTTC
TRBV2	.	.	TRBJ2-7	10	CASKLYEQYF	TGTGCCAGCAAGCTCTACGAGCAGTACTTC
TRBV27	.	few	TRBJ2-1	14	CASSLYPKFSIQFF	TGTGCCAGCAGTCTCTACCCCAAATTCTCAATACAGTTCTTC
TRBV10-3	.	few	TRBJ2-7	12	CAVTPGAHEQYF	TGTGCCGTCACACCTGGGGCCCACGAGCAGTACTTC
TRBV5-1	.	few	TRBJ2-1	16	CASSSLLGRSRNEQFF	TGCGCCAGCAGCTCCCTACTAGGCAGATCCCGAAATGAGCAGTTCTTC
TRBV19	.	.	TRBJ2-1	17	CASSKTRDSQFYNEQFF	TGTGCCAGTAGTAAGACTAGGGACAGCCAATTCTACAATGAGCAGTTCTTC
TRBV4-1	.	few	TRBJ2-5	18	CASSQDRVQGRIAETQYF	TGCGCCAGCAGCCAAGATAGGGTTCAGGGAAGAATAGCAGAGACCCAGTACTTC
TRBV6-6	TRBD2	.	TRBJ2-7	15	CASSKLAGSVGEQYF	TGTGCCAGCAGTAAACTAGCGGGAAGCGTTGGAGAGCAGTACTTC
TRBV29-1	.	few	TRBJ1-2	13	CSVAADSFYGYTF	TGCAGCGTAGCCGCGGACAGCTTCTATGGCTACACCTTC
TRBV6-5	.	.	TRBJ2-7	12	CASSSQGDEQYF	TGTGCCAGCAGTTCCCAAGGGGACGAGCAGTACTTC
TRBV7-2	.	few	TRBJ2-5	13	CASSLVPEGTQYF	TGTGCCAGCAGCTTAGTCCCCGAGGGGACCCAGTACTTC
TRBV4-1	TRBD2	.	TRBJ2-3	17	CASSRWTSTTSTDTQYF	TGCGCCAGCAGCCGCTGGACTAGCACTACTAGCACAGATACGCAGTATTTT
TRBV6-1	.	.	TRBJ2-7	14	CASRFIADSYEQYF	TGTGCCAGCAGATTCATAGCGGACTCCTACGAGCAGTACTTC
TRBV5-4	.	few	TRBJ2-3	15	CASSFPERGTDTQYF	TGTGCCAGCAGCTTTCCGGAGAGGGGCACAGATACGCAGTATTTT
TRBV5-5	.	.	TRBJ1-2	15	CASSQGTSAPYGYTF	TGTGCCAGCAGCCAGGGGACCTCAGCTCCCTATGGCTACACCTTC
TRBV7-2	.	.	TRBJ1-2	14	CASSLSGGTHGYTF	TGTGCCAGCAGCTTATCTGGGGGGACCCATGGCTACACCTTC
TRBV10-3	TRBD2	few	TRBJ2-5	16	CAISEGTSGIGETQYF	TGTGCCATCAGTGAGGGGACTAGCGGGATTGGCGAGACCCAGTACTTC
TRBV10-2	TRBD2	.	TRBJ2-7	14	CASSLGLTSYEQYF	TGCGCCAGCAGTCTGGGACTAACTTCCTACGAGCAGTACTTC
TRBV2	TRBD1	.	TRBJ1-2	13	CASRGQGNGGYTF	TGTGCCAGCAGGGGACAGGGAAATGGAGGCTACACCTTC
TRBV28	.	.	TRBJ1-1	11	CASSYMTEAFF	TGTGCCAGCAGTTACATGACTGAAGCTTTCTTT
TRBV11-3	TRBD1	.	TRBJ2-7	15	CASSRGTGRSYEQYF	TGTGCCAGCAGCCGCGGGACAGGGAGGTCGTACGAGCAGTACTTC
TRBV6-5	.	few	TRBJ1-3	15	CASSYNGGSGNTIYF	TGTGCCAGCAGTTACAATGGCGGCTCTGGAAACACCATATATTTT
TRBV6-1	.	.	TRBJ2-7	12	CASSGAGYEQYF	TGTGCCAGCTCCGGGGCGGGGTACGAGCAGTACTTC
TRBV9	.	few	TRBJ2-7	14	CASSVETGSYEQYF	TGTGCCAGCAGCGTAGAGACAGGTTCCTACGAGCAGTACTTC